This T cell receptor beta chain was sequenced during a study of cytomegalovirus exposure and HLA in healthy donors. As regards this clone: Its antigen is not known.

This CDR3 is built from 15 residues. The V end lost 0 bases, the J end lost 0 bases, and 6 bases lay between the germline ends. Germline values: CDR1 SGHDN, CDR2 FVKESK. Study results and caveats: Specificity for CMV antigens was confirmed in vitro for a few of the CMV-associated chains. Published work reported that the classifier diagnosed cytomegalovirus status with high specificity and sensitivity. Per published accounts, TCR beta sequences correctly predicted the HLA-A and HLA-B alleles of most subjects.

The PCR used 60 Vbeta and 13 Jbeta primers. Assay used: immunoSEQ multiplex PCR; TCRdb lists only in-frame clones, some missing. The sample has about 190,000 clones; 74% are singletons. Sequencing was carried out using PBMCs. V gene TRBV14 combines with J gene TRBJ2-1, with D possibly matching TRBD2 (6 bases). The receptor was isolated from a woman aged 25 to 39 in good health and CMV-seropositive. CDR3 bases: TGTGCCAGCAGCCAAGACGGGAGCTCCTACAATGAGCAGTTCTTC. It yields the protein CASSQDGSSYNEQFF.